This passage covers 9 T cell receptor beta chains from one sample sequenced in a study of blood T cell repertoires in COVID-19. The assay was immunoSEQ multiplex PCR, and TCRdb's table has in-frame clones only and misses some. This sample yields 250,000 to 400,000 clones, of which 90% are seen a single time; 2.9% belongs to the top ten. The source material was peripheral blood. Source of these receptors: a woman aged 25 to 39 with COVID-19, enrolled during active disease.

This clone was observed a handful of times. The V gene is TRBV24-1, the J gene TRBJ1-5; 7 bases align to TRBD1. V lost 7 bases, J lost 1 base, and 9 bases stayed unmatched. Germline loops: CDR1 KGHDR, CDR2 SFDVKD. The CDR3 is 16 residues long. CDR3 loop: CATRDPRGASNQPQHF. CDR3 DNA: TGTGCCACCAGGGATCCCAGGGGGGCAAGCAATCAGCCCCAGCATTTT.

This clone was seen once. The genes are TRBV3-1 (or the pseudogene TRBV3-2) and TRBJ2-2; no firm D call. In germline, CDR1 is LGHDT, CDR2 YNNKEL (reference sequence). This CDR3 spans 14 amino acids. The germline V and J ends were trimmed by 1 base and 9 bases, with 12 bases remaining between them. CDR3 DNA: TGTGCCAGCAGCCAAGCTCTAGTTACATGGGAGCTGTTTTTT. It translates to CASSQALVTWELFF.

The chain's CDR3 is CAWSVGLVGQGIEKLFF. Written as DNA, the CDR3 is TGTGCCTGGAGTGTAGGGCTCGTAGGGCAGGGGATTGAAAAACTGTTTTTT. The chain joins TRBV30 to TRBJ1-4; TRBD1 might be the D (6 bases). The CDR3 is made up of 17 amino acids. Germline CDR1 is GTSNPN and CDR2 is SVGIG (reference sequence). V lost 0 bases to trimming and J lost 7 bases, with 21 bases between them.

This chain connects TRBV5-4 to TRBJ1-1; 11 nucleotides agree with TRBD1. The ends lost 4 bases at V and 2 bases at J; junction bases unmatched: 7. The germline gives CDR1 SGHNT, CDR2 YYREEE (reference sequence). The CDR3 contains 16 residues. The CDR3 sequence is CASSKPGQGVNTEAFF. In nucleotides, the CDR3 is TGTGCCAGCAGCAAACCGGGACAGGGGGTAAACACTGAAGCTTTCTTT.

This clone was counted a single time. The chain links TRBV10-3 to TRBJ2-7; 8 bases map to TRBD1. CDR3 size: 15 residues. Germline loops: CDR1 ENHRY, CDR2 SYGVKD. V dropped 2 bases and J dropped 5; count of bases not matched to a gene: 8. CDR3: CAISEPGQGIHEQYF. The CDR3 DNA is TGTGCCATCAGTGAGCCCGGACAGGGTATCCACGAGCAGTACTTC.

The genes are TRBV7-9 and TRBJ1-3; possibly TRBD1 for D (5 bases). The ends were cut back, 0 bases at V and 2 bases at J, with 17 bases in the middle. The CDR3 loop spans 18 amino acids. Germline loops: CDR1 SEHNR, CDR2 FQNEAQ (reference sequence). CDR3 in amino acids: CASSLATLGGLPGNTIYF. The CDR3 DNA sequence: TGTGCCAGCAGCTTAGCCACCCTGGGGGGTCTTCCTGGAAACACCATATATTTT.

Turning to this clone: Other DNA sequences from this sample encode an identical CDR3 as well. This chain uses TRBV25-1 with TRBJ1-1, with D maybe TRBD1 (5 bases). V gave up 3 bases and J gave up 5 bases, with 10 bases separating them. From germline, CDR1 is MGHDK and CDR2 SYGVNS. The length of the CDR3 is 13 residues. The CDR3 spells CASSDLGGTEAFF. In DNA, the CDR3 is TGTGCCAGCAGTGATCTGGGGGGGACTGAAGCTTTCTTT.

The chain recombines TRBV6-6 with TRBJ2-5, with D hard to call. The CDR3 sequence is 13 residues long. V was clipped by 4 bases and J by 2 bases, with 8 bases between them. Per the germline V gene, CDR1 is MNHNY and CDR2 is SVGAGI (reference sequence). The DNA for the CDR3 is TGTGCCAGCAGTTCGATGAGGCAAGAGACCCAGTACTTC. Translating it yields CASSSMRQETQYF.

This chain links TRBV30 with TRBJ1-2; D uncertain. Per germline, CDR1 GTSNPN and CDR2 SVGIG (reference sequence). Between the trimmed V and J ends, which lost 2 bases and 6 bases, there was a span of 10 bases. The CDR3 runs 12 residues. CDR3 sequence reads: CAWSTGSNGYTF. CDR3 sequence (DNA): TGTGCCTGGAGTACGGGGTCTAATGGCTACACCTTC.